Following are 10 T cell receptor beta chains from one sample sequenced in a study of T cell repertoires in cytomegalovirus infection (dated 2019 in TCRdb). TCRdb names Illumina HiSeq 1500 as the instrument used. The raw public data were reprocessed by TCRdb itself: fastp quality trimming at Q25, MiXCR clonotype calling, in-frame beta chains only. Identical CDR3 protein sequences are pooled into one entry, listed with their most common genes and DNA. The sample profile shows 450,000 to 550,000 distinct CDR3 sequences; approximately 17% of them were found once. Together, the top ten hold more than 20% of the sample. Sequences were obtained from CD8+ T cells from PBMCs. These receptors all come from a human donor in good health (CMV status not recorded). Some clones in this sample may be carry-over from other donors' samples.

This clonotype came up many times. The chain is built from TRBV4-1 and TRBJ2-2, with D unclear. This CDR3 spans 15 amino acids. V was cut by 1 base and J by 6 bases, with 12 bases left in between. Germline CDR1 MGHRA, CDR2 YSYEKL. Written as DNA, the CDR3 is TGCGCCAGCAGCCAAGCGCCTCGAGCGTCCGGGGAGCTGTTTTTT. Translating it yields CASSQAPRASGELFF.

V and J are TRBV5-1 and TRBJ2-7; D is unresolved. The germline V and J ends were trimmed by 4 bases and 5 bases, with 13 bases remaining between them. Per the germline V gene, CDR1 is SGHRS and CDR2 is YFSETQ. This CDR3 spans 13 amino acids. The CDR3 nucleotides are TGCGCCAGCAGCGACTCCCGAGGCCACGAGCAGTACTTC. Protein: CASSDSRGHEQYF.

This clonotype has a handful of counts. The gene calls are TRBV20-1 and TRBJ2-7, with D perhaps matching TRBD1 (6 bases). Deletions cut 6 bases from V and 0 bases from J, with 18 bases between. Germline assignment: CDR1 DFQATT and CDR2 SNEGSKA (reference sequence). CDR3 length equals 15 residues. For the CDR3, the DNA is TGCAGTGCCCCCTCAAGGGGGAGTAACTCCTACGAGCAGTACTTC. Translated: CSAPSRGSNSYEQYF.

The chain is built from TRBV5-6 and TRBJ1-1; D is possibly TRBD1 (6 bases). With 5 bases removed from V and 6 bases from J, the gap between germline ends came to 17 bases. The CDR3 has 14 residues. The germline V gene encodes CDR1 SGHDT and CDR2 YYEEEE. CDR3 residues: CASRSDRRGPEAFF. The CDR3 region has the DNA TGTGCCAGCAGATCCGACAGGAGGGGCCCTGAAGCTTTCTTT.

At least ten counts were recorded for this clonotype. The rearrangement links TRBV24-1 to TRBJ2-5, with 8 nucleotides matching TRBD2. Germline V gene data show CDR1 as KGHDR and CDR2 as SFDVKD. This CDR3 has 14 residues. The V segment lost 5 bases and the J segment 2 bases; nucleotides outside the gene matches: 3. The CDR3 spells CATSGVAGQETQYF. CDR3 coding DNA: TGTGCCACCAGTGGGGTAGCGGGACAAGAGACCCAGTACTTC.

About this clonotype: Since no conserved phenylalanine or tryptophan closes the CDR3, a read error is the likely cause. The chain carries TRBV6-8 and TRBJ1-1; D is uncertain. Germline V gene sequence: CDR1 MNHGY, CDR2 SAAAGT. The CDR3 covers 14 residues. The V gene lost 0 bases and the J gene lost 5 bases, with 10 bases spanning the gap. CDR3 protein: CASSYSEGLTEAFL. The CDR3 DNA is TGTGCCAGCAGTTACTCGGAAGGCTTGACTGAAGCTTTCTTA.

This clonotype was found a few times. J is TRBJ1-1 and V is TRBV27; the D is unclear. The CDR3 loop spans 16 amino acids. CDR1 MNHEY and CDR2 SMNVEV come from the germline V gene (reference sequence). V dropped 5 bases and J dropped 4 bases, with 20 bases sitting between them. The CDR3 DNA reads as TGTGCCAGCAGTGAAGAGAGACTCCGGGTGGCCACTGAAGCTTTCTTT. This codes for CASSEERLRVATEAFF.

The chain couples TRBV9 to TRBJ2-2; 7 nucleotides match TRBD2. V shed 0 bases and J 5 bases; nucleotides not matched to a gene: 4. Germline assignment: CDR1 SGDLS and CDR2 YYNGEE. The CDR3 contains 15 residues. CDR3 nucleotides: TGTGCCAGCAGCGTAGCGGGAGGCATGACCGGGGAGCTGTTTTTT. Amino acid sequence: CASSVAGGMTGELFF.

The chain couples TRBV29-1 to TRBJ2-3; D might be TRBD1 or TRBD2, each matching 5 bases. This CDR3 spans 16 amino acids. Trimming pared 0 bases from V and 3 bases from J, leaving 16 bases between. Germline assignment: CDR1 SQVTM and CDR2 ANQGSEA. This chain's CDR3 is CSVEDLGETPTDTQYF. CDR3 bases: TGCAGCGTTGAAGATCTGGGGGAAACTCCTACAGATACGCAGTATTTT.

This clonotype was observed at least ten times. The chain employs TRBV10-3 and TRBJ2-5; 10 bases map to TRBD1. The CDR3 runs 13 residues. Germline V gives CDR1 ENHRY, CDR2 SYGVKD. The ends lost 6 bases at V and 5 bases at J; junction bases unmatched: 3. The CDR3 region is CAIRGTGDETQYF. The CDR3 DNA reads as TGTGCCATCAGGGGGACAGGGGACGAGACCCAGTACTTC.